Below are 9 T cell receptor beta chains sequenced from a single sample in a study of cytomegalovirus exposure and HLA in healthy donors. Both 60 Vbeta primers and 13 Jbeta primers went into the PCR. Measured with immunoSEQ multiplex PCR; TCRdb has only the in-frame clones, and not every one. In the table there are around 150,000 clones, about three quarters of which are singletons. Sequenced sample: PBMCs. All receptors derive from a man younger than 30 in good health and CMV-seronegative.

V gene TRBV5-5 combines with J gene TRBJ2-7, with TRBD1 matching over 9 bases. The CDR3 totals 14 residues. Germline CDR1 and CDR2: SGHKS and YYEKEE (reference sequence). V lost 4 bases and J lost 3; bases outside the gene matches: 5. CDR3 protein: CASSPGTGFYEQYF. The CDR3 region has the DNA TGTGCCAGCAGCCCGGGGACAGGGTTCTACGAGCAGTACTTC.

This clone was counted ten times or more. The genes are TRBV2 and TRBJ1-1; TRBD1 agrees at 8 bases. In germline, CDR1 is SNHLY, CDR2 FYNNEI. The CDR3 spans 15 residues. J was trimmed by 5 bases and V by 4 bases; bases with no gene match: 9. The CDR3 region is CASSVSQGVSTEAFF. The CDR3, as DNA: TGTGCCAGCAGTGTATCACAGGGGGTTTCGACTGAAGCTTTCTTT.

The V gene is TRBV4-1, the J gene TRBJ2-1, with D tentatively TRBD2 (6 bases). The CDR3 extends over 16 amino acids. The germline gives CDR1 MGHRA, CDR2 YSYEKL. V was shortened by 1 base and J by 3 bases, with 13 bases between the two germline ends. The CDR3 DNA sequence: TGCGCCAGCAGCCAAGGGGACTCGGGTTACTACAATGAGCAGTTCTTC. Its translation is CASSQGDSGYYNEQFF.

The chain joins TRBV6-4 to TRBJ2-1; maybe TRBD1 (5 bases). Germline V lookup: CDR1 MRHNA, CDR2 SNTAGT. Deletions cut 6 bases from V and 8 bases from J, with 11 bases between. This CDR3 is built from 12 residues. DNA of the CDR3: TGTGCCAGCAGCGTCCAGGGTGATGAGCAGTTCTTC. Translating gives CASSVQGDEQFF.

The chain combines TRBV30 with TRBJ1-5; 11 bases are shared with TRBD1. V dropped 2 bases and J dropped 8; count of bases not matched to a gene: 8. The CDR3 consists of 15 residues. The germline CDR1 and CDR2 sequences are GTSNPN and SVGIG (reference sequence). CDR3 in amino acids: CAWSSGTGGTKPQHF. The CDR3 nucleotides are TGTGCCTGGAGTTCCGGGACAGGGGGTACGAAGCCCCAGCATTTT.

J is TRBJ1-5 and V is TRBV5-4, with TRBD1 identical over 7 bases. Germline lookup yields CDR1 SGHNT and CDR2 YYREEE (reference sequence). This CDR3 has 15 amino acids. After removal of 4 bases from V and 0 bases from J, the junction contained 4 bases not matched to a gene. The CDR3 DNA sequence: TGTGCCAGCAGCCTAGGGACAGCTAGCAATCAGCCCCAGCATTTT. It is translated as CASSLGTASNQPQHF.

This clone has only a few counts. CDR3 region: CAWSREQGLPNYGYTF. The CDR3 coding sequence is TGTGCCTGGAGTAGAGAACAGGGACTACCTAACTATGGCTACACCTTC. V gene TRBV30 combines with J gene TRBJ1-2, with D possibly being TRBD1 (6 bases). Germline assignment: CDR1 GTSNPN and CDR2 SVGIG (reference sequence). The length of the CDR3 is 16 residues. V lost 2 bases to trimming and J lost 0 bases, with 16 bases between them.

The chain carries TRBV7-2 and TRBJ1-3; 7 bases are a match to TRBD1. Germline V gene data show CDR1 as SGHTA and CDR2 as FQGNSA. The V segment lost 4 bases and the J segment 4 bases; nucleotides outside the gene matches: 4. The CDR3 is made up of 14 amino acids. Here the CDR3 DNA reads TGTGCCAGCAGCTCCGGGACAGCCGGAAACACCATATATTTT. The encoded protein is CASSSGTAGNTIYF.

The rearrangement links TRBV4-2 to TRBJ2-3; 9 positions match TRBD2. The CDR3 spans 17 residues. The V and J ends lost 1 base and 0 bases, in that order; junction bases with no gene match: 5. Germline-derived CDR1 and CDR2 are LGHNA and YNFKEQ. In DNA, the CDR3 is TGTGCCAGCAGCCAAGGTGCGGGGGGGGGAAGCACAGATACGCAGTATTTT. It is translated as CASSQGAGGGSTDTQYF.